This entry features one TCR beta chain sequence. Per germline, CDR1 SGHNT and CDR2 YYREEE (reference sequence). This CDR3 is 16 amino acids long. Trimming removed 5 bases from V and 4 bases from J; junction bases left unmatched: 11. Seattle patient enrollment occurred during active infection, with longitudinal follow-up thereafter. Original processing methods: Cell counts per sample came from amplifying reference gene primers. Some clones are missing from TCRdb's copy, which holds only in-frame ones; the method was immunoSEQ multiplex PCR. The V and J calls and the clone size are those of that table, but D and trimming were determined from the DNA. The profile shows roughly 250,000 clones, over 75% of them singletons. The data were taken from a study of blood T cell repertoires in COVID-19. Study context: Material from acute and convalescent COVID-19 was sourced from the United States, Italy and Spain. Sources were T cells, B-cell-depleted T cells, or PBMCs; the material itself was cDNA or gDNA.

The TCR was taken from a human donor with COVID-19, enrolled during active disease. The donor label of this sample is uncertain. Specimen: peripheral blood. The V call is TRBV5-4, the J call TRBJ2-2; 7 bases align to TRBD1. The CDR3 loop reads CASRPGTALGTGELFF. Here the CDR3 DNA reads TGTGCCAGCAGACCAGGGACAGCTCTCGGCACCGGGGAGCTGTTTTTT.